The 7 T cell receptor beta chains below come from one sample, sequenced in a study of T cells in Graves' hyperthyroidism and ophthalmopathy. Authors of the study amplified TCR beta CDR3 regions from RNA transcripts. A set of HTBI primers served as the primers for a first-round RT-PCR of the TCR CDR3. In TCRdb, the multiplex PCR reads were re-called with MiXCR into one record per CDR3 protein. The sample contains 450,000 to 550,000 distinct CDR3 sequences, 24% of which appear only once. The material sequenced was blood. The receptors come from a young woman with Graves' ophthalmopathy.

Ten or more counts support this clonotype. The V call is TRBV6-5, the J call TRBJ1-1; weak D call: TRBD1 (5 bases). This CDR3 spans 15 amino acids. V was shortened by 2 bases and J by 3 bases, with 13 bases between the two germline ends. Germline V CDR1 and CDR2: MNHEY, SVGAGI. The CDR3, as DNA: TGTGCCAGCAGTTACCGAGGGGTTGGGGACACTGAAGCTTTCTTT. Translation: CASSYRGVGDTEAFF.

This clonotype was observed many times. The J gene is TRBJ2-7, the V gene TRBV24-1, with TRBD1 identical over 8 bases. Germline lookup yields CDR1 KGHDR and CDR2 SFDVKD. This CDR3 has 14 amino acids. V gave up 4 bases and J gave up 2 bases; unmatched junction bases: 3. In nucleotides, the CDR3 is TGTGCCACCAGTGAATCAGGGGGCACCTACGAGCAGTACTTC. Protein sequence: CATSESGGTYEQYF.

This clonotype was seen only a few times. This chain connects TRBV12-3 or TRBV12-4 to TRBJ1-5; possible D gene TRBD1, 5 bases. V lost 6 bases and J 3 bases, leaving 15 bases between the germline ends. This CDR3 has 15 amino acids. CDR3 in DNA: TGTGCCAGCAGCCGCGACAGAGACCTCAATCAGCCCCAGCATTTT. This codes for CASSRDRDLNQPQHF.

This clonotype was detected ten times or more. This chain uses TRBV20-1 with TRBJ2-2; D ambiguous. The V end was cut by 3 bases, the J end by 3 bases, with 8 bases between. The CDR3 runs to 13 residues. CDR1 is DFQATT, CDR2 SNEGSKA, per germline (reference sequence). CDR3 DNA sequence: TGCAGTGCTAGCCTTATATACACCGGGGAGCTGTTTTTT. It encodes CSASLIYTGELFF.

The DNA of the CDR3 is TGTGCCAGCAGTAACCGACAGGGGCGGGGGGATCGAGAGACCCAGTACTTC. Its protein is CASSNRQGRGDRETQYF. The rearrangement links TRBV6-2 or TRBV6-3 to TRBJ2-5, with D perhaps being TRBD1 or TRBD2 (8 bases each). The germline gives CDR1 MNHEY, CDR2 SVGEGT. CDR3 size: 17 residues. Between the trimmed V and J ends, which lost 5 bases and 4 bases, there was a span of 23 bases.

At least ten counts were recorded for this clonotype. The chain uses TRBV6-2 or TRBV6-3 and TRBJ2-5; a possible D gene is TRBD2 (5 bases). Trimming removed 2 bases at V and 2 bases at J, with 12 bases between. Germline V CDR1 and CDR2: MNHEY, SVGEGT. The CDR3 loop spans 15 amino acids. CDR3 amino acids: CASSYGPGDQETQYF. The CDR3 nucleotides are TGTGCCAGCAGTTACGGTCCCGGGGATCAAGAGACCCAGTACTTC.

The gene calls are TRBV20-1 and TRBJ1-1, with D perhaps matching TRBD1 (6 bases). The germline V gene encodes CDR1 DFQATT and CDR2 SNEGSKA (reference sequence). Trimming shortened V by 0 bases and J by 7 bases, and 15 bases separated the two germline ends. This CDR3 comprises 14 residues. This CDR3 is CSARDGGGAGEAFF. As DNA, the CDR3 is TGCAGTGCTAGAGATGGGGGGGGCGCAGGTGAAGCTTTCTTT.